What follows is one TCR beta chain and its context. The specificity of this receptor is unknown. The record has no base qualities; no much larger clone is one base away. Receptors were amplified or captured by the immunoSEQ multiplex PCR assay. An external provider carried out the TCRbeta CDR3 sequencing as a commercial service. The authors' analysis ran thus. The analyses relied on productive nucleotide sequences along with amino acid sequences obtained through in silico translation. Diversity was measured with Renyi entropy across alpha values, using the median of 200 repeated subsamples to equalise sample size. Pairwise repertoire distance was calculated as one minus the Chao-modified Jaccard index to correct for under-sampling and was used for clustering. Frequency-weighted overlap with synovial clonotypes was calculated across 200 sample sizes, using 200 draws without replacement for each, and the value reported was the one at the size of the smaller sample. TCRdb stores this immuneACCESS table with in-frame sequences only. Part of the clones is absent; in the studies checked, under half of the shortfall reflects unresolved V genes, and no reason is known for the rest. V and J calls and clone size are copied from that table; D and trimming were computed from the DNA. The sample profile shows 2,500 to 3,000 clones; approximately 90% of them were found once. The ten largest account for approximately 3.5% of the sample.

Counted from cysteine to phenylalanine, this CDR3 has 13 amino acids. CDR3 DNA is the only sequence kept; it has 39 bases, read in frame from the first base. Looking up the germline V gene yields CDR1 SGHAT and CDR2 FQNNGV. Trimming takes 5 bases off V and 7 bases off J; junction bases not matched to a gene: 6. This record belongs to a study of circulating and synovial CD4+ cells in juvenile arthritis (dated by TCRdb to 2014 to 2015). About the full investigation: TCRbeta CDR3 repertoires of circulating HLA-DR+ CD4 T cells, bulk blood CD4 T cells and synovial CD4 T cells were compared within each patient. The goal of repertoire sequencing was to confirm that a circulating synovial-like CD4 T cell subset was enriched in synovial clonotypes.

On the study overall, not on this receptor specifically: The difference between circulating pathogenic-like lymphocytes and bulk blood T cells was not detected by traditional Vbeta family usage analysis. Since overlap with synovium went up as sequencing depth increased, the measured fractions of shared clonotypes likely underestimated the full repertoire overlap. Because T cell genome counts in CPL samples and bulk blood CD4 samples differed by at least an order of magnitude, sample-size effects were addressed. Synovial and circulating pathogenic-like lymphocyte repertoires were less diverse than bulk blood CD4 repertoires, with some CPL samples as oligoclonal as synovium. Circulating pathogenic-like lymphocytes clustered with synovial T cells and shared a substantially higher fraction of CDR3 sequences with synovium than bulk blood.

The sequenced samples were obtained from patients with active juvenile idiopathic arthritis. Circulating pathogenic-like lymphocytes were obtained from less than 10 mL of blood per patient. Circulating pathogenic-like lymphocytes were sorted from peripheral blood mononuclear cells as HLA-DR+CD14-CD3+CD4+CD25low/- cells. Sorting was carried out immediately after cells were thawed, and dead cells were excluded with Live/Dead Fixable Near-IR Stain. HLA-DR was selected as the sorting marker because HLA-DR is a surface protein that apparently lacks signalling activity in T cells. The specimen was HLA-DR+ CD4+ T cells from blood. Read against the paper, the sample's cell subset or site label means: circulating pathogenic-like lymphocytes, sorted as HLA-DR+CD14-CD3+CD4+CD25low/- blood T cells. The TCR comes from a human donor with juvenile idiopathic arthritis. The chain was built from TRBV11-2 and TRBJ2-3, with 7 junctional bases fitting TRBD2. DNA sequence: TGTGCCAGCAGCGCGACTAGCAAGCATACGCAGTATTTT. This codes for CASSATSKHTQYF.